A selection of T cell receptor beta chains follows, all from one sample in a study of response to subunit inactivated influenza vaccine. A single record per CDR3 protein comes from TCRdb applying MiXCR to the RT-PCR reads. The sample carries about 500,000 distinct CDR3 sequences, about 17% recorded once. The starting material was CD4+ T cells sorted from PBMCs, obtained roughly 24 months after vaccination. All receptors derive from a man in his fifties or sixties who received an inactivated influenza vaccine. Each CDR3 is given without its conserved first and last residue. Fields, in order: V gene, J gene, CDR3 protein.

TRBV4-1,TRBJ2-1,ASSQDLGGKYNEQF
TRBV4-2,TRBJ2-5,ASSQVLAGGGSGETQY
TRBV7-2,TRBJ1-2,ASSKGVMGYT
TRBV29-1,TRBJ2-1,SFPVGNNEQF
TRBV10-3,TRBJ2-1,AISTGTQGSNEQF
TRBV7-2,TRBJ2-3,ASSLGWNTDTQY
TRBV5-6,TRBJ2-5,ASSFGTEQETQY
TRBV27,TRBJ2-3,ASSLSYRPSTDTQY
TRBV3-1,TRBJ2-7,ASSQRARNSYEQY
TRBV7-3,TRBJ2-1,ASSELAGGLGEQF
TRBV11-1,TRBJ2-1,ASSPDRLAGGPHNEQF
TRBV20-1,TRBJ2-1,SAPIEGYNEQF
TRBV9,TRBJ1-6,ASSTGQPTDPLH
TRBV3-1,TRBJ1-1,ASSQVARNTEAF
TRBV28,TRBJ2-7,ASTPRQAYEQY
TRBV5-1,TRBJ2-2,ASSLEGQGFTGELF
TRBV29-1,TRBJ2-3,SVGKEGTDTQY
TRBV10-3,TRBJ2-5,ATKDGLEETQY
TRBV30,TRBJ2-2,AWSVGGVGTGELF
TRBV29-1,TRBJ2-3,SVDSSGRSDTQY
TRBV5-1,TRBJ2-5,ASSQGTSGAQY
TRBV20-1,TRBJ2-1,SAKSGTFGYEQF
TRBV29-1,TRBJ2-1,SVEDRGKSYNEQF
TRBV28,TRBJ2-5,ASGNRVEETQY
TRBV5-6,TRBJ2-3,ASSALGRGSTDTQY
TRBV10-3,TRBJ2-3,AIRPRGGTDTQY
TRBV6-1,TRBJ2-3,ASSPGTGVLSSTDTQY
TRBV19,TRBJ1-5,ASKRGQGNQPQH
TRBV5-1,TRBJ2-3,ASSLGHRDPDTDTQY
TRBV18,TRBJ2-5,ASSAGLAGETQY